This TCR beta chain was sequenced during a study of human T cells and chemical hapten exposure. The sample holds a few counts of this clonotype. Its specificity is not known. This CDR3 is built from 12 residues. Trimming shortened V by 4 bases and J by 8 bases, and 9 bases separated the two germline ends. The V gene's germline CDR1 is LGHDT and CDR2 YNNKEL (reference sequence). In the library, unique molecular identifiers were attached to individual cDNA molecules. MiXCR, applied by TCRdb to the RACE reads, yields one record per CDR3 protein. This sample has fewer than 400,000 distinct CDR3 sequences, with approximately 6.9% found just once. General study points: TCRs whose frequency exceeded 1 in 1000 remained the same following DPC sensitization. Having alopecia, donors may respond immunologically unlike healthy people.

Time point: patch test 1, 2 weeks after DPC sensitization. Treatment reported: therapeutic diphenylcyclopropenone sensitization with weekly scalp DPC. Extraction of total RNA was performed on unfractionated whole blood. The sequence was collected from a woman younger than 35 with alopecia areata. Some clones in this sample may be carry-over from other donors' samples. This specimen consisted of whole blood, obtained in connection with sensitization to the hapten diphenylcyclopropenone (DPC). This chain uses TRBV3-1 with TRBJ2-1; D remains ambiguous. The DNA for the CDR3 is TGTGCCAGCAGCCGCTTGGTGGATGAGCAGTTCTTC. Translating it yields CASSRLVDEQFF.